Detailed here is one T cell receptor (beta chain). The method was immunoSEQ multiplex PCR; TCRdb's version includes in-frame clones alone and lacks a portion of them. Of about 120,000 clones in the sample, 84% are singletons; the top ten hold approximately 3.9%. V lost 7 bases to trimming and J lost 5 bases; unmatched junction nucleotides: 14. This CDR3 has 16 amino acids. Germline loops: CDR1 SGHVS, CDR2 FNYEAQ. The sample is drawn from a study of blood T cell repertoires in COVID-19. The V and J genes are TRBV7-6 and TRBJ2-7; TRBD2 aligns across 10 bases. Sequenced: PBMCs or T cells enriched from blood (not recorded which). The sequence came from a woman aged 30 to 39 who had recovered from COVID-19. CDR3 sequence (DNA): TGTGCCAGCACCTCAGGGGGGCTAGCGGGAGCGGACGAGCAGTACTTC. Protein: CASTSGGLAGADEQYF. The full variable domain, its missing parts supplied by reference TRBV7-6 and TRBJ2-7, is GAGVSQSPRYKVTKRGQDVALRCDPISGHVSLYWYRQALGQGPEFLTYFNYEAQQDKSGLPNDRFSAERPEGSISTLTIQRTEQRDSAMYRCASTSGGLAGADEQYFGPGTRLTVT.